Detailed here is one TCR beta chain. Germline CDR1 MNHEY, CDR2 SVGEGT. J gave up 7 bases and V 2 bases, and 9 bases lay outside the gene matches. CDR3 size: 16 residues. These data belong to a study of blood T cell repertoires in COVID-19. Overall study context: Acute-phase and convalescent COVID-19 samples originated in the United States, Italy and Spain. Sample material is recorded as cDNA or gDNA derived from T cells, B-cell-depleted T cells, or PBMCs.

TCRdb keeps only in-frame clones here, not all; method: immunoSEQ multiplex PCR. The sample comprises 61,000 or so clones, around 85% of which are singletons, and about 5.5% rests with the top ten. The receptor was isolated from a woman between 65 and 79 years old with acute or convalescent COVID-19. The genes are TRBV6-2 or TRBV6-3 and TRBJ1-2, with TRBD1 identical over 11 bases. Sequencing was performed on peripheral blood. CDR3 DNA sequence: TGTGCCAGCAGTTACCAGTCCCCCGGGACAGGGGGTGGCTACACCTTC. Protein: CASSYQSPGTGGGYTF.